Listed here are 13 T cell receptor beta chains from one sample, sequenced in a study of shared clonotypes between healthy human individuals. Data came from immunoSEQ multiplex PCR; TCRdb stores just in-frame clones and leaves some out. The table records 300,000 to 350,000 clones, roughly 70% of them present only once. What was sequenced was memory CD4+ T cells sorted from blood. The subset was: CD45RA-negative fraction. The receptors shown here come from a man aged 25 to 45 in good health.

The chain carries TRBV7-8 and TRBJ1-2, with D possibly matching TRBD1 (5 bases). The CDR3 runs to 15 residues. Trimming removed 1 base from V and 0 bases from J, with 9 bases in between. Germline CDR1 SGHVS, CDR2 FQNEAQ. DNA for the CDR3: TGTGCCAGCAGCTTAGGGAGGGGATCTAACTATGGCTACACCTTC. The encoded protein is CASSLGRGSNYGYTF.

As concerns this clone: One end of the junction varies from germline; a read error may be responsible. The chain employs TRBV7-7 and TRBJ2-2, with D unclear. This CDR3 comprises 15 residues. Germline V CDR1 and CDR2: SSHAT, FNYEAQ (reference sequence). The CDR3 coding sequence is TGTGCTAGCAGGAAAGGACCCCTGAACACCGGGGAGCTGTTTTTT. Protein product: CASRKGPLNTGELFF.

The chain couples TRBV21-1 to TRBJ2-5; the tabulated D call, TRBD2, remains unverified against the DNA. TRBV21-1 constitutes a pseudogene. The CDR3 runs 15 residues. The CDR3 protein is CASSTTGGRQETQYF. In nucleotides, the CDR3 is TGTGCCAGCAGCACCACGGGGGGGCGCCAGGAGACCCAGTACTTC.

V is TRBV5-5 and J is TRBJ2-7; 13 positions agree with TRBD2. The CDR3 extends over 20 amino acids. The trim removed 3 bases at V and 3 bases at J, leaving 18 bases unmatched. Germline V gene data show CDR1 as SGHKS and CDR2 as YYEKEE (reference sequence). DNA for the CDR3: TGTGCCAGCAGCTGGAGACAGGGTATTCCCGGACTAGCGGGAGTCTACGAGCAGTACTTC. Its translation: CASSWRQGIPGLAGVYEQYF. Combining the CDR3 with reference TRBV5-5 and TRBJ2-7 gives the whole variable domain DAGVTQSPTHLIKTRGQQVTLRCSPISGHKSVSWYQQVLGQGPQFIFQYYEKEERGRGNFPDRFSARQFPNYSSELNVNALLLGDSALYLCASSWRQGIPGLAGVYEQYFGPGTRLTVT.

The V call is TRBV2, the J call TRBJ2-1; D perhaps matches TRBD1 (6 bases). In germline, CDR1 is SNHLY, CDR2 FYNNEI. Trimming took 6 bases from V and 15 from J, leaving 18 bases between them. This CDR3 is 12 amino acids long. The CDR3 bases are TGTGCCAGCAGGCAGGGACACCAAAGAGGGTTCTTC. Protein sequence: CASRQGHQRGFF.

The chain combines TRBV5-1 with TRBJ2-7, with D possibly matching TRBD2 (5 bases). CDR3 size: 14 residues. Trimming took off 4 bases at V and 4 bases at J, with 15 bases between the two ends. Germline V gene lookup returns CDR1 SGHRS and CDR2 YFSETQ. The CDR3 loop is CASSPAGEAYEQYF. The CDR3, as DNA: TGCGCCAGCAGCCCGGCGGGTGAGGCGTACGAGCAGTACTTC.

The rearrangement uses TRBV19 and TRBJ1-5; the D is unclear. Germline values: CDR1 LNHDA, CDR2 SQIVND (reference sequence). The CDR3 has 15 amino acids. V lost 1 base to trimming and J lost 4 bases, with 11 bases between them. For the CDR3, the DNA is TGTGCCAGTAGTATAGTCACCTTGCCTAATCAGCCCCAGCATTTT. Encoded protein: CASSIVTLPNQPQHF. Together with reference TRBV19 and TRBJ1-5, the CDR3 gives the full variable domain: DGGITQSPKYLFRKEGQNVTLSCEQNLNHDAMYWYRQDPGQGLRLIYYSQIVNDFQKGDIAEGYSVSREKKESFPLTVTSAQKNPTAFYLCASSIVTLPNQPQHFGDGTRLSIL.

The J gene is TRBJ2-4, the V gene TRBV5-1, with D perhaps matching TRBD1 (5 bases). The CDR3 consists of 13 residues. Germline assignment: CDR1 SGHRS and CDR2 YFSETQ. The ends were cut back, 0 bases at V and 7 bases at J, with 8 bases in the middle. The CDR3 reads CASSLGQFNIQYF. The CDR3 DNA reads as TGCGCCAGCAGCTTGGGACAGTTCAACATTCAGTACTTC.

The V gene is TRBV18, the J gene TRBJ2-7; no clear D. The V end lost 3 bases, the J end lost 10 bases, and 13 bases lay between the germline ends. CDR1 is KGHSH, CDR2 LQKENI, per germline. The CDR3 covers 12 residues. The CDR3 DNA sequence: TGTGCCAGCTCACCTTTCGCAGGACCTCAGTACTTC. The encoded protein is CASSPFAGPQYF.

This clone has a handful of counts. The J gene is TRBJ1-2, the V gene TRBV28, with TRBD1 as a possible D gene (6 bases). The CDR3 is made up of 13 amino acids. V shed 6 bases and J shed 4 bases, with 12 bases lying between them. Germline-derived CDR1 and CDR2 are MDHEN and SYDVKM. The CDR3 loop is CASSQDRIYGYTF. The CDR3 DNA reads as TGTGCCAGCAGCCAAGACAGGATCTATGGCTACACCTTC.

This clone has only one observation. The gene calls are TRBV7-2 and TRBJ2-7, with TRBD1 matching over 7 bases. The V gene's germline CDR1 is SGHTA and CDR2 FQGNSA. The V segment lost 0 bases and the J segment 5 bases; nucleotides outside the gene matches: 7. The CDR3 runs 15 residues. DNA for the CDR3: TGTGCCAGCAGCTTAGCCATGACAGGGAACCACGAGCAGTACTTC. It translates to CASSLAMTGNHEQYF.

CDR3 DNA sequence: TGTGCCAGCTCACCCCTAATGTATCGAGCGGAGGGGAGCACAGATACGCAGTATTTT. Translating it yields CASSPLMYRAEGSTDTQYF. The chain couples TRBV18 to TRBJ2-3; possible D gene TRBD2, 6 bases. In germline, CDR1 is KGHSH, CDR2 LQKENI. V gave up 3 bases and J gave up 0 bases, with 22 bases separating them. The length of the CDR3 is 19 residues.

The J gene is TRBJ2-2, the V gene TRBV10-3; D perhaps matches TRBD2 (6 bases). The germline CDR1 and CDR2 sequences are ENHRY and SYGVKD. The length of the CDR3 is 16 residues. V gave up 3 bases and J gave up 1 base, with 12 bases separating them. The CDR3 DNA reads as TGTGCCATCAGTGATCCGGGAGAACGGAACACCGGGGAGCTGTTTTTT. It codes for CAISDPGERNTGELFF.